This T cell receptor (beta chain) is drawn from a study of blood T cell repertoires in COVID-19. Across the whole study: Specimens from acute and convalescent COVID-19 originated in the United States, Italy and Spain. Sources were T cells, B-cell-depleted T cells, or PBMCs; the material itself was cDNA or gDNA.

CDR1 is LGHDT and CDR2 is YNNKEL in the germline V gene (reference sequence). V lost 7 bases to trimming and J lost 4 bases; unmatched junction nucleotides: 11. CDR3 size: 15 residues. Authors' analysis steps: How many nucleated cells were present was estimated from reference gene primer amplification. TCRdb keeps only in-frame clones here, not all; method: immunoSEQ multiplex PCR. V and J calls and clone size are given by that table; D and trimming were obtained from the DNA. The repertoire consists of fewer than 100,000 clones, with 70% to 90% occurring once and the leading ten covering 7% to 9%. The chain has TRBV3-1 (or the pseudogene TRBV3-2) and TRBJ2-5; TRBD1 agrees at 8 bases. The specimen sequenced was peripheral blood. The clonotype originates from a human donor with acute or convalescent COVID-19. The donor label of this sample is uncertain. The CDR3 is CASISWDRPRETQYF. The CDR3 bases are TGTGCCAGCATCTCGTGGGACAGGCCTAGAGAGACCCAGTACTTC.